The 18 T cell receptor beta chains below were found in one sample sequenced in a study of early T cells in non-severe SARS-CoV-2 infection (dated by TCRdb to the early 2020s). The library relied on 5' RACE. The listed sequencing device is NextSeq 500. TCRdb reanalyzed the raw reads on its own, using fastp at Q25 for trimming and MiXCR for clone calling, and kept in-frame beta chains. CDR3 protein sequences are deduplicated, and each keeps its most common genes and DNA. Recorded for this sample are around 47,000 distinct CDR3 sequences; more than 9% of them occurred a single time. Roughly 22% of the sample belongs to the ten largest clones. The specimen sequenced was whole blood. Receptor source: an adult who was a healthcare worker with PCR-confirmed SARS-CoV-2 infection or an uninfected control (not recorded which).

CDR3 in amino acids: CASRQGSGEQFF. In DNA, the CDR3 is TGTGCCAGCAGGCAGGGGTCAGGAGAGCAGTTCTTC. The chain joins TRBV28 to TRBJ2-1; the D gene is possibly TRBD1 (6 bases). Looked up from germline, CDR1 is MDHEN and CDR2 is SYDVKM. Trimming cost V 6 bases and J 10 bases, with 13 bases left between them. The CDR3 covers 12 residues.

This clonotype was picked up a small number of times. The chain joins TRBV6-1 to TRBJ1-4; 10 nucleotides match TRBD1. From germline, CDR1 is MNHNS and CDR2 SASEGT. Losses at the gene ends were 6 bases for V and 11 bases for J; bases not matched to a gene: 9. The CDR3 covers 14 residues. CDR3 nucleotide sequence: TGTGCCAGCAGGACCGGGACAGGGGCGGAGAAACTGTTTTTT. Encoded protein: CASRTGTGAEKLFF.

This clonotype showed up just a few times. V usage is TRBV29-1 and J usage is TRBJ2-7; 10 nucleotides agree with TRBD2. The CDR3 has 13 residues. Per the germline V gene, CDR1 is SQVTM and CDR2 is ANQGSEA. The J segment lost 0 bases and the V segment lost 7 bases, leaving 3 bases of the junction unmatched. In nucleotides, the CDR3 is TGCAGCGGCGCTAGCGGGAGCTCCTACGAGCAGTACTTC. Protein: CSGASGSSYEQYF.

Only a few counts were recorded for this clonotype. This rearrangement joins TRBV9 to TRBJ1-1; D uncertain. The CDR3 has 13 residues. CDR1 SGDLS and CDR2 YYNGEE come from the germline V gene. Trimming cost V 1 base and J 6 bases, with 10 bases left between them. As DNA, the CDR3 is TGTGCCAGCAGCGTATCCTTTGGCTCTGAAGCTTTCTTT. Amino acid sequence: CASSVSFGSEAFF.

In this sample, this clonotype turned up many times. The chain has TRBV6-5 and TRBJ1-5; D is unresolved. This CDR3 contains 15 residues. Trimming left V 2 bases short and J 2 bases short, with 10 bases between. Germline V gene data show CDR1 as MNHEY and CDR2 as SVGAGI. The CDR3 nucleotides read TGTGCCAGCAGTTACGGTAGGGAGGGCAATCAGCCCCAGCATTTT. Its translation: CASSYGREGNQPQHF.

Comment on this clonotype: A much larger clonotype is one base distant, so this may be a read error. V and J are TRBV7-9 and TRBJ2-7; the D is unclear. CDR1 SEHNR and CDR2 FQNEAQ come from the germline V gene (reference sequence). CDR3 size: 14 residues. V lost 3 bases to trimming and J lost 0 bases, with 9 bases between them. The CDR3 coding sequence is TGTGCCAGCAGCTTTTCCAAGAGCTCCTACGAGCAGTACTTC. Its translation is CASSFSKSSYEQYF.

The gene calls are TRBV28 and TRBJ2-1; TRBD1 aligns across 8 bases. With 8 bases clipped from V and 6 bases from J, the junction kept 3 bases outside the gene matches. This CDR3 spans 12 amino acids. CDR1 MDHEN and CDR2 SYDVKM come from the germline V gene. CDR3 in DNA: TGTGCCAGCGTAACAGGGGGCAATGAGCAGTTCTTC. This sequence encodes CASVTGGNEQFF.

This clonotype appeared many times. The V call is TRBV20-1, the J call TRBJ1-5; D is uncertain. Germline CDR1 is DFQATT and CDR2 is SNEGSKA (reference sequence). V dropped 5 bases and J dropped 7 bases, with 12 bases sitting between them. The CDR3 runs to 12 residues. As DNA, the CDR3 is TGCAGTGCTTTGGGATACCAACAGCCCCAGCATTTT. Amino acid sequence: CSALGYQQPQHF.

This clonotype was recorded at least ten times. The V and J genes are TRBV28 and TRBJ2-6, with a weak D call TRBD1 (5 bases). CDR3 size: 15 residues. V was pared by 5 bases and J by 3 bases, with 11 bases between. Germline V gene lookup returns CDR1 MDHEN and CDR2 SYDVKM. The CDR3 here is CASSPRVLGANVLTF. In DNA form, the CDR3 reads TGTGCCAGCAGTCCCAGGGTTCTTGGGGCCAACGTCCTGACTTTC.

The chain joins TRBV7-9 to TRBJ2-1; TRBD2 matches at 7 bases. This CDR3 region has 17 residues. Germline lookup yields CDR1 SEHNR and CDR2 FQNEAQ (reference sequence). Germline trimming cut 5 bases from V and 5 bases from J; bases unmatched to any gene: 15. The CDR3 DNA reads as TGTGCCAGCAGCGAAAAGCCCCCCCCGCGGGAGCACAATGAGCAGTTCTTC. Amino acids: CASSEKPPPREHNEQFF.

This clonotype was seen a handful of times. This rearrangement joins TRBV29-1 to TRBJ2-7; D is undetermined. Trimming removed 2 bases at V and 6 bases at J, with 8 bases between. There are 11 residues in the CDR3. Germline V CDR1 and CDR2: SQVTM, ANQGSEA. This chain's CDR3 is CSVETALEQYF. CDR3 bases: TGCAGCGTTGAAACGGCCCTCGAGCAGTACTTC.

This clonotype occurred many times. The CDR3 loop is CAGQRGRYTEAFF. The CDR3 region has the DNA TGTGCCGGGCAAAGGGGAAGGTACACTGAAGCTTTCTTT. The V and J genes are TRBV12-3 or TRBV12-4 and TRBJ1-1, with a weak D call TRBD1 (5 bases). Trimming cost V 11 bases and J 3 bases, with 16 bases left between them. This CDR3 spans 13 amino acids.

This clonotype was recorded many times. The rearrangement joins TRBV20-1 to TRBJ2-7; D ambiguous. Trimming removed 4 bases from V and 2 bases from J, with 12 bases in between. Germline loops: CDR1 DFQATT, CDR2 SNEGSKA (reference sequence). This CDR3 is built from 13 residues. CDR3 loop: CSAKFEQAYEQYF. The CDR3 DNA follows: TGCAGTGCTAAATTTGAACAAGCCTACGAGCAGTACTTC.

This clonotype occurred a few times. The V call is TRBV28, the J call TRBJ2-7; TRBD2 might be the D (6 bases). Trimming stripped 3 bases from V and 2 bases from J, with 17 bases between. The CDR3 loop spans 16 amino acids. Germline V lookup: CDR1 MDHEN, CDR2 SYDVKM. CDR3: CASSLGSLASTYEQYF. CDR3 coding DNA: TGTGCCAGCAGTTTGGGGAGTCTAGCGAGTACCTACGAGCAGTACTTC.

This clonotype was recorded at least ten times. The rearrangement links TRBV28 to TRBJ2-5; 7 positions match TRBD1. CDR3 length equals 16 residues. The V gene's germline CDR1 is MDHEN and CDR2 SYDVKM. J lost 2 bases, V lost 4 bases, and 10 bases had no gene match. CDR3 nucleotides: TGTGCCAGCAGTTCATTTGGGACAGCCTTTCAAGAGACCCAGTACTTC. As protein: CASSSFGTAFQETQYF.

This clonotype was seen at least ten times. The CDR3 loop is CSVEAGSGSAFF. CDR3 DNA sequence: TGCAGCGTTGAAGCAGGAAGCGGGAGTGCGTTCTTC. V and J are TRBV29-1 and TRBJ2-1; TRBD2 agrees at 8 bases. The CDR3 has 12 amino acids. V dropped 1 base and J dropped 15; count of bases not matched to a gene: 8. The V gene's germline CDR1 is SQVTM and CDR2 ANQGSEA.

This clonotype has a count of ten or more. The chain carries TRBV14 and TRBJ1-2; 10 bases agree with TRBD1. The CDR3 runs 16 residues. V was clipped by 1 base and J by 4 bases; unmatched bases: 6. Per the germline V gene, CDR1 is SGHDN and CDR2 is FVKESK. The CDR3 spells CASSQVPRTGGYGYTF. Written as DNA, the CDR3 is TGTGCCAGCAGCCAAGTCCCACGGACAGGGGGCTATGGCTACACCTTC.

This clonotype was seen ten or more times. The chain employs TRBV29-1 and TRBJ1-2; a possible D gene is TRBD1 (6 bases). Germline loops: CDR1 SQVTM, CDR2 ANQGSEA. Trimming left V 0 bases short and J 0 bases short, with 11 bases between. The CDR3 extends over 15 amino acids. CDR3 DNA: TGCAGCGTTGAAGATCTGAGGGGGGCTAACTATGGCTACACCTTC. This encodes CSVEDLRGANYGYTF. The entire variable domain, with the rest obtained from reference TRBV29-1 and TRBJ1-2, is as follows: SAVISQKPSRDICQRGTSLTIQCQVDSQVTMMFWYRQQPGQSLTLIATANQGSEATYESGFVIDKFPISRPNLTFSTLTVSNMSPEDSSIYLCSVEDLRGANYGYTFGSGTRLTVV.